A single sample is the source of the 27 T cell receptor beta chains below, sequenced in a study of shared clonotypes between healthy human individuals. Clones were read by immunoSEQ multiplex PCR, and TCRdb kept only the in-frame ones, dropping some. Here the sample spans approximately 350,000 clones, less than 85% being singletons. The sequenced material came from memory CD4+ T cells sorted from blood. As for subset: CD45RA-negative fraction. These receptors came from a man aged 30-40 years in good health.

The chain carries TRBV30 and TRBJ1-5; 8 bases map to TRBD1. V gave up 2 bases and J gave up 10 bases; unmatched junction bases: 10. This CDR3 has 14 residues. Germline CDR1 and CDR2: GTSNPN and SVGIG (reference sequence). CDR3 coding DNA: TGTGCCTGGAGTCTAGGGACAGGTAATACTCCCCAGCATTTT. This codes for CAWSLGTGNTPQHF.

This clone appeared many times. DNA of the CDR3: TGCGCCAGCAGTCAATTCCGAGGGGGCGATGGGAACGACAATCAGCCCCAGCATTTT. Translated: CASSQFRGGDGNDNQPQHF. This chain links TRBV23-1 with TRBJ1-5, with 7 bases that match TRBD1. TRBV23-1 is an open reading frame, and its role is uncertain. Trimming at V came to 1 base and at J to 3 bases, leaving 15 bases not matched to a gene. The CDR3 sequence is 19 residues long.

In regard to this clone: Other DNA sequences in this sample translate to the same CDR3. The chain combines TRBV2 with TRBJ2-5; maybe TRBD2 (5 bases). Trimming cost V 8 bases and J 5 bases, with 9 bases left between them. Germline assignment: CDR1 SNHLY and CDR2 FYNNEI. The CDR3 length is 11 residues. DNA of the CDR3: TGTGCCAGCGGACTGGGGGAGACCCAGTACTTC. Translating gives CASGLGETQYF.

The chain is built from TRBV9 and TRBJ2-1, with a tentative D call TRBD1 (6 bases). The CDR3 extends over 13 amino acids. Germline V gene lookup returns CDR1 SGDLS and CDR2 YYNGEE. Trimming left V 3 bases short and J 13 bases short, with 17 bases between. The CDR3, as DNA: TGTGCCAGCAGCGCCGGGACATACACCCCTCAGTTCTTC. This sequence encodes CASSAGTYTPQFF.

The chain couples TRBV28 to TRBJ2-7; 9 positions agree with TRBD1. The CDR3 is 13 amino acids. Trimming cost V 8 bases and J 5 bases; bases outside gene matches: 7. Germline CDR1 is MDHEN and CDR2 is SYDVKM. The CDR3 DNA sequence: TGTGCCAGCGGGGACAGGGTAATTCACGAGCAGTACTTC. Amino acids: CASGDRVIHEQYF.

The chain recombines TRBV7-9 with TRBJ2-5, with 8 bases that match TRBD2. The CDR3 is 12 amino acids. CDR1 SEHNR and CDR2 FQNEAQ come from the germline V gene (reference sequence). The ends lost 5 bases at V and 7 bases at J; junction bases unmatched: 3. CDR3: CASSPGRGTQYF. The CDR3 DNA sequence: TGTGCCAGCAGCCCCGGGAGGGGGACCCAGTACTTC.

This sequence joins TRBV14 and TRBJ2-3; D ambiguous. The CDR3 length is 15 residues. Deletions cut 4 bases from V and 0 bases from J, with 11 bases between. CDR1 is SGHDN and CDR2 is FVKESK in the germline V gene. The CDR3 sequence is CASSPPSHSTDTQYF. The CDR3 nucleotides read TGTGCCAGCAGCCCTCCCTCACATAGCACAGATACGCAGTATTTT.

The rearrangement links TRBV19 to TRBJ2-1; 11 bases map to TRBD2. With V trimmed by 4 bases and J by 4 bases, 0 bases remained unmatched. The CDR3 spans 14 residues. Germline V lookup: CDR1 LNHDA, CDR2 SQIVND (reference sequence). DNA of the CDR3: TGTGCCAGTAGTAGGACTAGCGGGTACAATGAGCAGTTCTTC. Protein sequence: CASSRTSGYNEQFF.

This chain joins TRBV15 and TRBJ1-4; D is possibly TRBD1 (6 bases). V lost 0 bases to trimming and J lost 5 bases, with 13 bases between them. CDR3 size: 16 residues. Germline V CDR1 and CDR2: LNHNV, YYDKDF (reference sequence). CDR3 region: CATSRDLQGLNEKLFF. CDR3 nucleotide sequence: TGTGCCACCAGCAGAGATTTACAGGGATTAAATGAAAAACTGTTTTTT. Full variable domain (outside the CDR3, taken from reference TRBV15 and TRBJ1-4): DAMVIQNPRYQVTQFGKPVTLSCSQTLNHNVMYWYQQKSSQAPKLLFHYYDKDFNNEADTPDNFQSRRPNTSFCFLDIRSPGLGDTAMYLCATSRDLQGLNEKLFFGSGTQLSVL.

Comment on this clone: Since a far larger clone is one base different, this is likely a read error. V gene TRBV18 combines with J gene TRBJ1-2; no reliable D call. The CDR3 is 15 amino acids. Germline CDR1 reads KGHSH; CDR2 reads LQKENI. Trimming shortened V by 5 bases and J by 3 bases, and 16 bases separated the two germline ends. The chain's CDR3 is CASSSVVSVDYGYTF. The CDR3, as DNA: TGTGCCAGCTCATCAGTCGTCAGCGTAGACTATGGCTACACCTTC. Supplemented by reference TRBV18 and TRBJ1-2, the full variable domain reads NAGVMQNPRHLVRRRGQEARLRCSPMKGHSHVYWYRQLPEEGLKFMVYLQKENIIDESGMPKERFSAEFPKEGPSILRIQQVVRGDSAAYFCASSSVVSVDYGYTFGSGTRLTVV.

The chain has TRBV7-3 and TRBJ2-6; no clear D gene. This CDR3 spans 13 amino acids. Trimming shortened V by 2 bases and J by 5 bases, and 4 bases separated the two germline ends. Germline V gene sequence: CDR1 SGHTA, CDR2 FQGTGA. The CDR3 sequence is CASSLVRANVLTF. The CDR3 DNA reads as TGTGCCAGCAGCTTAGTTAGGGCCAACGTCCTGACTTTC.

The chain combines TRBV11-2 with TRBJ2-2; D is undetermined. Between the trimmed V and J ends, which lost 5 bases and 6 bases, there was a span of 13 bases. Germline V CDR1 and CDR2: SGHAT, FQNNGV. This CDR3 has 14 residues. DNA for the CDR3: TGTGCCAGCAGCCAAATTCTCCGGGCCGGGGAGCTGTTTTTT. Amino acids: CASSQILRAGELFF.

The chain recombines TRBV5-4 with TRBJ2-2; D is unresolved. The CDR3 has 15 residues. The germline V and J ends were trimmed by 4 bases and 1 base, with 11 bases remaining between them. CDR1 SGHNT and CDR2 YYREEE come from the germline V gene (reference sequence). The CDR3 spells CASSLRLGNTGELFF. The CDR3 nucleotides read TGTGCCAGCAGCCTTCGATTGGGGAACACCGGGGAGCTGTTTTTT. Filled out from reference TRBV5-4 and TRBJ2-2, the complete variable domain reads ETGVTQSPTHLIKTRGQQVTLRCSSQSGHNTVSWYQQALGQGPQFIFQYYREEENGRGNFPPRFSGLQFPNYSSELNVNALELDDSALYLCASSLRLGNTGELFFGEGSRLTVL.

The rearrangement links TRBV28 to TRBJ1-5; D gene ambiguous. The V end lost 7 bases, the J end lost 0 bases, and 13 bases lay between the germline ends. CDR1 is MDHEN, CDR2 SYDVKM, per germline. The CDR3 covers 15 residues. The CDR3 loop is CASTEKGYSNQPQHF. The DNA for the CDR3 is TGTGCCAGCACCGAAAAGGGATATAGCAATCAGCCCCAGCATTTT.

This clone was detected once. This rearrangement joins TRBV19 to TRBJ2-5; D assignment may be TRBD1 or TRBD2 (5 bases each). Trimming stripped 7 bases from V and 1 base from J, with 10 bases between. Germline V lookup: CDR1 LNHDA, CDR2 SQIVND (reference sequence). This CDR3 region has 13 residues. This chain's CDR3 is CASTQGTQETQYF. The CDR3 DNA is TGTGCCAGTACCCAAGGGACCCAAGAGACCCAGTACTTC.

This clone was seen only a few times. CDR3 amino acids: CASSFPGGAETQYF. The DNA of the CDR3 is TGTGCCAGCAGTTTTCCAGGGGGTGCAGAGACCCAGTACTTC. The chain carries TRBV5-6 and TRBJ2-5, with TRBD1 matching 7 bases. J lost 4 bases, V lost 5 bases, and 8 bases had no gene match. From germline, CDR1 is SGHDT and CDR2 YYEEEE. CDR3 length: 14 residues.

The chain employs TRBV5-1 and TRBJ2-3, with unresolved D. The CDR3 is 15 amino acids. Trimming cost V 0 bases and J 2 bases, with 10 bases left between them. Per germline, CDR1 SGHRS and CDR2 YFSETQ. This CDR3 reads CASSLAVQYTDTQYF. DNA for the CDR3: TGCGCCAGCAGCTTGGCCGTACAGTACACAGATACGCAGTATTTT.

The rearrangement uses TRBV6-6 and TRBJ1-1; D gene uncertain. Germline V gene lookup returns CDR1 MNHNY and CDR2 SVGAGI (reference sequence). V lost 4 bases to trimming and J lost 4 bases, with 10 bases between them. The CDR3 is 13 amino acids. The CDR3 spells CASSFTVATEAFF. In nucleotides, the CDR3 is TGTGCCAGCAGTTTCACAGTAGCCACTGAAGCTTTCTTT.

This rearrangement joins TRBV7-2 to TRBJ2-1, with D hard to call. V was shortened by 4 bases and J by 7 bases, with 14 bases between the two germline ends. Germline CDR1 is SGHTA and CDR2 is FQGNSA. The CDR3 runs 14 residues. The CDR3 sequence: CASSSSYDWNEQFF. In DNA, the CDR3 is TGTGCCAGCAGCTCGTCCTATGATTGGAATGAGCAGTTCTTC.

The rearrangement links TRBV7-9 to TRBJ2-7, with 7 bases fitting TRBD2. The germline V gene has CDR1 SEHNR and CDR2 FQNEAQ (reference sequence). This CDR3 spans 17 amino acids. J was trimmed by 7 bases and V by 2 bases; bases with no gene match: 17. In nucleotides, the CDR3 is TGTGCCAGCAGCTTATATCCCGCGGGAGTTCCGACGGGGGAGCAGTACTTC. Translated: CASSLYPAGVPTGEQYF.

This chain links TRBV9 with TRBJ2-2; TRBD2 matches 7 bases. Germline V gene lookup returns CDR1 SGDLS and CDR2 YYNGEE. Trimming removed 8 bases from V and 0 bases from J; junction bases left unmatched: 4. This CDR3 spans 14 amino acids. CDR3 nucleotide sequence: TGTGCCAGGGGAAGCGGGGCGAACACCGGGGAGCTGTTTTTT. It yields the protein CARGSGANTGELFF.

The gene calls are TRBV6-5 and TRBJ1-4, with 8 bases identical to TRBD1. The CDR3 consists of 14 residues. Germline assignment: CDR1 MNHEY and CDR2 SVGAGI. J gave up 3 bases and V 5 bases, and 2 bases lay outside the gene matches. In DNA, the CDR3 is TGTGCCAGCAGTAAGACAGGGGCTAATGAAAAACTGTTTTTT. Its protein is CASSKTGANEKLFF.

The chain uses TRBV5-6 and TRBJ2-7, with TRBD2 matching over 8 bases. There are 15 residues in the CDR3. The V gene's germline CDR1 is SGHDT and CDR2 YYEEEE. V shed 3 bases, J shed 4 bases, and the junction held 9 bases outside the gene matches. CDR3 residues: CASSSRAGVSYEQYF. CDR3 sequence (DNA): TGTGCCAGCAGCTCCCGAGCGGGAGTATCGTACGAGCAGTACTTC.

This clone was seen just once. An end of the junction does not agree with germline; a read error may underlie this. CDR3 in DNA: TGTGCTAGCAGCTTAGGGACAGGGGTTGCAGATACGCAGTATTTT. It codes for CASSLGTGVADTQYF. The J gene is TRBJ2-3, the V gene TRBV7-7; 10 bases are a match to TRBD1. Germline V gives CDR1 SSHAT, CDR2 FNYEAQ (reference sequence). This CDR3 spans 15 amino acids.

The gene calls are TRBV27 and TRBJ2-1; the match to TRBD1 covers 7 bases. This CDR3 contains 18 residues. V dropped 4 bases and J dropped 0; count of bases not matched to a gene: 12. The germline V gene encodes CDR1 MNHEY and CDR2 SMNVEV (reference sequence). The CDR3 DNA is TGTGCCAGCAGTTCCACTCGGGACAGCCCATCCTCCTACAATGAGCAGTTCTTC. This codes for CASSSTRDSPSSYNEQFF.

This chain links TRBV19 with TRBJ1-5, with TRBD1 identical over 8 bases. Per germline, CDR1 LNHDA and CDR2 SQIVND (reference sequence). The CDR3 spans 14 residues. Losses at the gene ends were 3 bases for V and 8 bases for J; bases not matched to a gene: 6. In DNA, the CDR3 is TGTGCCAGTAGTATTACAGGGGGAAGTAAGCCCCAGCATTTT. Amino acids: CASSITGGSKPQHF. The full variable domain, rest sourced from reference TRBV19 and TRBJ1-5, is DGGITQSPKYLFRKEGQNVTLSCEQNLNHDAMYWYRQDPGQGLRLIYYSQIVNDFQKGDIAEGYSVSREKKESFPLTVTSAQKNPTAFYLCASSITGGSKPQHFGDGTRLSIL.

CDR3 nucleotide sequence: TGTGCCAGCAGTTTAGGGGTGGGGATCTCCTACGAGCAGTACTTC. Protein: CASSLGVGISYEQYF. V is TRBV27 and J is TRBJ2-7; D is undetermined. This CDR3 region has 15 residues. Trimming left V 2 bases short and J 0 bases short, with 11 bases between. Germline V gene lookup returns CDR1 MNHEY and CDR2 SMNVEV (reference sequence).